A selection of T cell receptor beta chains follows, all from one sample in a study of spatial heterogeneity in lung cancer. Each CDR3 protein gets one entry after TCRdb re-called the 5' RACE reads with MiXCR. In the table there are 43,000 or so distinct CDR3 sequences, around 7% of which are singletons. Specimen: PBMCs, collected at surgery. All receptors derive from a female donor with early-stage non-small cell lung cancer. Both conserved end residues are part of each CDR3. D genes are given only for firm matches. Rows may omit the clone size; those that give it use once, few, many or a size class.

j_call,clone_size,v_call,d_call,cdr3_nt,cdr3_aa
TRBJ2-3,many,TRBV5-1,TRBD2,TGCGCCAGCAGCTTCTTAGCGGGGGTTAGCACAGATACGCAGTATTTT,CASSFLAGVSTDTQYF
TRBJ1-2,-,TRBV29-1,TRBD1,TGCAGCGTCGGACAGGGGGCTGGGAACTATGGCTACACCTTC,CSVGQGAGNYGYTF
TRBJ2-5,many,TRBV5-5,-,TGTGCCAGCAGCTTAGTGGGGGACCCCACAGAGACCCAGTACTTC,CASSLVGDPTETQYF
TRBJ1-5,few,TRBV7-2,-,TGTGCCAGCAGCTTAGATTTAGGGACTCAGCCCCAGCATTTT,CASSLDLGTQPQHF
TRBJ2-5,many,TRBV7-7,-,TGTGCCAGCAGCCCGGGTGCCCAACAAGAGACCCAGTACTTC,CASSPGAQQETQYF
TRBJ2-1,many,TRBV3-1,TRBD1,TGTGCCAGCAGCCATCTCGACAGGGATGTTGAGCAGTTCTTC,CASSHLDRDVEQFF
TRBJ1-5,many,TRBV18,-,TGTGCCAGCTCACCATCGATCGGCGGGAATCAGCCCCAGCATTTT,CASSPSIGGNQPQHF
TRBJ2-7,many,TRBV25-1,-,TGTGCCAGCAGGGATAGGGGCGAGCAGTACTTC,CASRDRGEQYF
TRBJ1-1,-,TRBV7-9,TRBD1,TGTGCCAGCAGCCTAATACAGGGGGCCACTGAAGCTTTCTTT,CASSLIQGATEAFF
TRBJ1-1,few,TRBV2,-,TGTCCCAGCAGTAAGGACATGGGTTTGGACACTGAAGCTTTCTTT,CPSSKDMGLDTEAFF
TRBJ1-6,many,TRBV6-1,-,TGTGCCAGCCCGGCGTCAGACTCCTATAATTCACCCCTCCACTTT,CASPASDSYNSPLHF
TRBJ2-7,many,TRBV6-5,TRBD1,TGTGCCAGCAGTTACTTTGGGGGACAGGGGGCCGAGCAGTACTTC,CASSYFGGQGAEQYF
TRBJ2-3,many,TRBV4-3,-,TGCGCCAGCAGCCAAGATTGGGTAAAAGGGAGGGATACGCAGTATTTT,CASSQDWVKGRDTQYF
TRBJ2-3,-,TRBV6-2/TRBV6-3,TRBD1,TGTGCCAGCCTCCCGACCGGGACAGGGACAGATACGCAGTATTTT,CASLPTGTGTDTQYF
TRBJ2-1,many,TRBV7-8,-,TGTGCCAGCAGCCCACAAAGTGACAGGGAGGACAGTGAGCAGTTCTTC,CASSPQSDREDSEQFF
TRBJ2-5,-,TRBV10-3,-,TGTGCCATCAGGGAGACAGGTACCCAAGAGACCCAGTACTTC,CAIRETGTQETQYF
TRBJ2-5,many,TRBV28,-,TGTGCCAGCAGTTTAGCGCCCCGCCGAGAGACCCAGTACTTC,CASSLAPRRETQYF
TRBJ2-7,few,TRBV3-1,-,TGTGCCAGCAGCCAACCCTTTCCAGCAGGGGCCTACGAGCAGTACTTC,CASSQPFPAGAYEQYF
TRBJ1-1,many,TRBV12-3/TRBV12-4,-,TGTGCCAGCACTACCCAGCCGCCCCTGAACACTGAAGCTTTCTTT,CASTTQPPLNTEAFF
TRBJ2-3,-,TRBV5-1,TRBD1,TGCGCCAGCAGCTTGGCCAGCACAGGGGAAAATGTAGATACGCAGTATTTT,CASSLASTGENVDTQYF
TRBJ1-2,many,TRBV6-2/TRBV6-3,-,TGTGCCAGCACCGTCGAGGGGAGGAGCTATGGCTACACCTTC,CASTVEGRSYGYTF
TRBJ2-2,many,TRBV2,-,TGTGCCAGCAGACACCGGGACCGGGCGCGCGTGGAGCTGTTTTTT,CASRHRDRARVELFF
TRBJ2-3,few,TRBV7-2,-,TGTGCCAGCAGCTTAAGGCAGGGCACAGATACGCAGTATTTT,CASSLRQGTDTQYF
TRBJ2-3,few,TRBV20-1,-,TGCAGTGCTAGGAGAAGGGACTCTAGCACAGATACGCAGTATTTT,CSARRRDSSTDTQYF
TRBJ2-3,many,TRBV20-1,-,TGCAGTGCTAGAATTGACGATACGCAGTATTTT,CSARIDDTQYF
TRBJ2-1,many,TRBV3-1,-,TGTGCCAGCAGCCAAGAGAGGTCCGGGACTTTAAAGACTGAGCAGTTCTTC,CASSQERSGTLKTEQFF
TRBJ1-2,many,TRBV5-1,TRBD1,TGCGCCAGCAGCCCAACGACAGGGAGGGAGAATGGCTACACCTTC,CASSPTTGRENGYTF
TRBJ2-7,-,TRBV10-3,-,TGTGCCATCAGCCCGTCCTACGAGCAGTACTTC,CAISPSYEQYF
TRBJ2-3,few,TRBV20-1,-,TGCAGTGCTATATCGGGGGCAGATACGCAGTATTTT,CSAISGADTQYF
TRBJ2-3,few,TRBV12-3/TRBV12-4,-,TGTGCCAGCACAGGCGACGCCTCTCCAGATACGCAGTATTTT,CASTGDASPDTQYF
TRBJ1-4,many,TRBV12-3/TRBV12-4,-,TGTGCCAGCAGTTTAATAGGGACTAGACTGTTTTTT,CASSLIGTRLFF
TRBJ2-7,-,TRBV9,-,TGTGCCAGCAGCCCCCGGATGGAGAGCTCCTACGAGCAGTACTTC,CASSPRMESSYEQYF
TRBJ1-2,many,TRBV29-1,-,TGCAGCGTAGACCGACGCTATGGCTACACCTTC,CSVDRRYGYTF
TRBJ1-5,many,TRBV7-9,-,TGTGCCAGCAGCAAGACCGGCGGCAATCAGCCCCAGCATTTT,CASSKTGGNQPQHF
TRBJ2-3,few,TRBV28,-,TGTGCCAGCAGTCCGGGGAGCACAGATACGCAGTATTTT,CASSPGSTDTQYF
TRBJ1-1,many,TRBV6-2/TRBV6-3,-,TGTGCCAGCAGTCCTATAATGAACACTGAAGCTTTCTTT,CASSPIMNTEAFF
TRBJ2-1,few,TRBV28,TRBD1,TGTGCCAGCAGTTTGTCGGGACAGGGCAATGAGCAGTTCTTC,CASSLSGQGNEQFF
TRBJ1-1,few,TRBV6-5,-,TGTGCCAGCAGTTTTAAGACAGCCGCCATGAACACTGAAGCTTTCTTT,CASSFKTAAMNTEAFF
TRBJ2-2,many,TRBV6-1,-,TGTGCCAGCAGTGAGTCTTCCTTGGGGGAGCTGTTTTTT,CASSESSLGELFF
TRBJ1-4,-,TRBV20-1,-,TGCAGTGCTAGAGATCGGTCAGGGAACGAAAAACTGTTTTTT,CSARDRSGNEKLFF
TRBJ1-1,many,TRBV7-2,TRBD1,TGTGCCAGCAGCTTCTCTTGGGACAGGCTTAACACTGAAGCTTTCTTT,CASSFSWDRLNTEAFF
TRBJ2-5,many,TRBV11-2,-,TGTGCCAGCAGTAGTACGCCGGGGGGCAGGGAGACCCAGTACTTC,CASSSTPGGRETQYF
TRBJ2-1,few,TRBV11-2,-,TGTGCCAGCAGCTTCCGGGACCGAACCTACAATGAGCAGTTCTTC,CASSFRDRTYNEQFF
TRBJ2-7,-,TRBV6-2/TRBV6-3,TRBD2,TGTGCCAGCAGTTACCAGGGACTAGCAGGTTTGGAGCAGTACTTC,CASSYQGLAGLEQYF
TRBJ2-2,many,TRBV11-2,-,TGTGCCAGCAGCTTGCCAAACACCGGGGAGCTGTTTTTT,CASSLPNTGELFF
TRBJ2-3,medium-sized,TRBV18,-,TGTGCCAGCTCACCGGGGGATACGCAGTATTTT,CASSPGDTQYF
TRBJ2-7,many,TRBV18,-,TGTGCCAGCTCACCTTCTACAGGGAAATTAGAGCAGTACTTC,CASSPSTGKLEQYF
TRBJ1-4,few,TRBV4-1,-,TGCGCCAGCAGCCAGACCCCCTCAGGGTTCGATGAAAAACTGTTTTTT,CASSQTPSGFDEKLFF
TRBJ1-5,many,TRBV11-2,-,TGTGCCAGCAGCTTCTCCGGGGCTCAGCCCCAGCATTTT,CASSFSGAQPQHF
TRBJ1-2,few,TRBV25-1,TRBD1,TGTGCCAGCAGTGACCGGACAGGGCATGGCTACACCTTC,CASSDRTGHGYTF
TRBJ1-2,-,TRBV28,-,TGTGCCAGCAGCTGGACGGCCCTAAGTAACTATGGCTACACCTTC,CASSWTALSNYGYTF
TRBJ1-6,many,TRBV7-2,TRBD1,TGTGCCAGCAGAGAGGACAGGGCCTATAATTCACCCCTCCACTTT,CASREDRAYNSPLHF
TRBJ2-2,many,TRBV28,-,TGTGCCAGCCGCCCCCTAGCCCGGACCGGGGAGCTGTTTTTT,CASRPLARTGELFF
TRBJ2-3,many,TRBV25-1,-,TGTGCCAGCAGTGGACGCCCTTTTGATGATACGCAGTATTTT,CASSGRPFDDTQYF
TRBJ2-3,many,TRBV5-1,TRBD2,TGCGCCAGCAGCCCCACTAGCGAAAGCACAGATACGCAGTATTTT,CASSPTSESTDTQYF
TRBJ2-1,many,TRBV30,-,TGTGCCTGGGATACCCTTCAGGGCAATGAGCAGTTCTTC,CAWDTLQGNEQFF
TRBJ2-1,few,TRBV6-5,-,TGTGCCAGCAGCCTAACAGGGAGGGGCTCCTACAATGAGCAGTTCTTC,CASSLTGRGSYNEQFF
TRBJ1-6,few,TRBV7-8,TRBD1,TGTGCCAGCAGCCGGGACAGGGGTTCACCCCTCCACTTT,CASSRDRGSPLHF
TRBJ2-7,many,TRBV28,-,TGTGCCAGCAAGGCACCCGTCTACGAGCAGTACTTC,CASKAPVYEQYF